A selection of T cell receptor beta chains follows, all from one sample in a study of blood T cell repertoires in COVID-19. The assay was immunoSEQ multiplex PCR, and TCRdb's table has in-frame clones only and misses some. The sample holds about 200,000 clones, about 84% seen once. The specimen sequenced was PBMCs or T cells enriched from blood (not recorded which). The receptors were sampled from a man aged 40-49 years with acute COVID-19. CDR3s include the opening cysteine and the closing phenylalanine or tryptophan. Clone size is shown for a subset of rows, as once, few, many or a class of expanded clone.

V: TRBV28; size: -; J: TRBJ1-2; CDR3: CASSSGTGSLYGYTF
V: TRBV3-1/TRBV3-2; size: -; J: TRBJ2-1; CDR3: CASRYGLAGIDNEQFF
V: TRBV5-1; size: -; J: TRBJ2-4; CDR3: CASSLQGLRESIQYF
V: TRBV7-9; size: -; J: TRBJ1-6; CDR3: CASSLGGQSPPLHF
V: TRBV19; size: -; J: TRBJ2-3; CDR3: CASSGAVTDTQYF
V: TRBV6-5; size: once; J: TRBJ2-1; CDR3: CASRVSGHPYNEQFF
V: TRBV9; size: -; J: TRBJ2-2; CDR3: CASSVTSGDTGELFF
V: TRBV9; size: few; J: TRBJ2-7; CDR3: CASSVGFSGSSEQYF
V: TRBV5-5; size: -; J: TRBJ2-7; CDR3: CASSLIWRQTNPYEQYF
V: TRBV14; size: -; J: TRBJ2-5; CDR3: CASSLRGRGQETQYF
V: TRBV3-1/TRBV3-2; size: -; J: TRBJ1-1; CDR3: CASSQGQMNTEAFF
V: TRBV18; size: -; J: TRBJ2-7; CDR3: CASSPGVNSYEQYF
V: TRBV27; size: once; J: TRBJ1-5; CDR3: CASSSVDRDNQPQHF
V: TRBV29-1; size: once; J: TRBJ2-3; CDR3: CSAPLAGYTQYF
V: TRBV14; size: -; J: TRBJ2-1; CDR3: CASSHFGSYNEQFF
V: TRBV5-1; size: -; J: TRBJ1-1; CDR3: CASSSTGQTNTEAFF
V: TRBV28; size: -; J: TRBJ1-2; CDR3: CAIGDPLFGYTF
V: TRBV4-1; size: few; J: TRBJ2-1; CDR3: CASKGAGGPREQFF